This section outlines one T cell receptor (beta chain) sequence together with its context. The sample comes from a study of chemoradiotherapy in HPV16-positive cancers. Study-wide context: Candidate HPV-specific T-cell clones and common TCR motifs came from functional assays in a couple of HPV16-positive patients.

The assay was immunoSEQ multiplex PCR, and TCRdb's table has in-frame clones only and misses some. The data show some 13,000 clones, around 90% seen once. Per the germline V gene, CDR1 is SGHDT and CDR2 is YYEEEE. The CDR3 loop spans 15 amino acids. The germline V and J ends were trimmed by 2 bases and 3 bases, with 12 bases remaining between them. Source: blood, taken from a patient who underwent chemoradiotherapy. The source is a human donor with HPV-associated anogenital cancer. This chain uses TRBV5-6 with TRBJ1-5; D perhaps matches TRBD1 (5 bases). The CDR3 loop reads CASSFSGGSNQPQHF. CDR3 in DNA: TGTGCCAGCAGCTTTTCGGGGGGTTCCAATCAGCCCCAGCATTTT.